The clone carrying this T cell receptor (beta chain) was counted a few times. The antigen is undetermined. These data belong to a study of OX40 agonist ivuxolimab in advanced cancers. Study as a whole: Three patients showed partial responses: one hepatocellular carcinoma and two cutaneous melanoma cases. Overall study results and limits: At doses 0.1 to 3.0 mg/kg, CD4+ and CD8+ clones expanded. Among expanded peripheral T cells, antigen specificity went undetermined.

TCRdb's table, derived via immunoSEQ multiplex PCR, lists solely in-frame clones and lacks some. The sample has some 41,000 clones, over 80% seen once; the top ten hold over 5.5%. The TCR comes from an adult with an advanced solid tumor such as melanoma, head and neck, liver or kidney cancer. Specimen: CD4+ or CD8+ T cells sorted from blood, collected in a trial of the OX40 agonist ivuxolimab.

CDR3: CASRPGGATNEKLFF. The CDR3 bases are TGTGCCAGCAGACCGGGAGGTGCAACTAATGAAAAACTGTTTTTT. The V gene is TRBV6-5, the J gene TRBJ1-4; D not resolved. Trimming left V 6 bases short and J 0 bases short, with 11 bases between. This CDR3 is built from 15 residues. Germline-derived CDR1 and CDR2 are MNHEY and SVGAGI.